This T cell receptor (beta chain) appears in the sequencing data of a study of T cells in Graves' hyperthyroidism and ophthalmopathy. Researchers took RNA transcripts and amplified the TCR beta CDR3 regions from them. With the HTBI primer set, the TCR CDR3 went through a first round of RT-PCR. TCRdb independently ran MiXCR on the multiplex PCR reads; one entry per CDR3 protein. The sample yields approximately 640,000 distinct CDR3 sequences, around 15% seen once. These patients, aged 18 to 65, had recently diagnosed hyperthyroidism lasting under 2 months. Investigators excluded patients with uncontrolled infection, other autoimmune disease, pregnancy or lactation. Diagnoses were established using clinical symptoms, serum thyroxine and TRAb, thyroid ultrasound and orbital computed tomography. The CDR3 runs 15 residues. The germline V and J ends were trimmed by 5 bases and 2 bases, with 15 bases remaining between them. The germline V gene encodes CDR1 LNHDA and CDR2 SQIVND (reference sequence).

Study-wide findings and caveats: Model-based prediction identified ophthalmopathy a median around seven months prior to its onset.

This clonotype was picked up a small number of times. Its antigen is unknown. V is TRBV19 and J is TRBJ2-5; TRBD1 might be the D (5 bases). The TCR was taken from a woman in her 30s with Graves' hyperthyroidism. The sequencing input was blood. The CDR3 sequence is CASSGNLQEQETQYF. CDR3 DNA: TGTGCCAGTAGTGGGAACCTACAGGAGCAAGAGACCCAGTACTTC.